What follows describes a single T cell receptor (beta chain). Its antigen is unidentified. Here immunoSEQ multiplex PCR was the method, and the copy in TCRdb shows in-frame clones only, minus some. The data contain about 26,000 clones, around nine tenths of them singletons. V dropped 3 bases and J dropped 3 bases, with 11 bases sitting between them. Germline assignment: CDR1 PRHDT and CDR2 FYEKMQ (reference sequence). This CDR3 is 14 amino acids long. The data belong to a study of T cells in localized non-small cell lung cancer. Study observations and caveats: Tumor showed lower T cell clonality than uninvolved adjacent lung, where it was highest. A raised T cell density in blood coincided with lengthier overall survival.

The receptor was derived from a female donor over 55 with stage II squamous cell lung carcinoma. This sample comprised peripheral blood, obtained before any cancer treatment. The chain employs TRBV13 and TRBJ1-2; D is perhaps TRBD1 (6 bases). The CDR3, as DNA: TGTGCCAGCAGCTTTCGGACAGCGGACTATGGCTACACCTTC. The encoded protein is CASSFRTADYGYTF.